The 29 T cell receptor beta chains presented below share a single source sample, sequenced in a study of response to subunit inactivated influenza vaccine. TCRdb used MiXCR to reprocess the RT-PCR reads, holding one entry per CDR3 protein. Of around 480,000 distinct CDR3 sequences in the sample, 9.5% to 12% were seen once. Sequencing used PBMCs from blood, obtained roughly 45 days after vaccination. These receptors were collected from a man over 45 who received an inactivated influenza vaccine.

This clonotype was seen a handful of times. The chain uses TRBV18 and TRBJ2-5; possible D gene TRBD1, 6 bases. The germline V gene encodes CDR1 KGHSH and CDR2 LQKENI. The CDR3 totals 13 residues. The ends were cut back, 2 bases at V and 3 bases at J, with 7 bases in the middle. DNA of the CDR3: TGTGCCAGCTCACCAGGGGGCGAAGAGACCCAGTACTTC. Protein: CASSPGGEETQYF.

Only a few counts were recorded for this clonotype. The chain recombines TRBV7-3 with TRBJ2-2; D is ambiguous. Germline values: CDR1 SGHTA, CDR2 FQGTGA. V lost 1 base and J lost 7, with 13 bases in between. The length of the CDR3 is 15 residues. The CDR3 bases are TGTGCCAGCAGCTTAATGGGAAACCTGGGCGGGGAGCTGTTTTTT. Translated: CASSLMGNLGGELFF.

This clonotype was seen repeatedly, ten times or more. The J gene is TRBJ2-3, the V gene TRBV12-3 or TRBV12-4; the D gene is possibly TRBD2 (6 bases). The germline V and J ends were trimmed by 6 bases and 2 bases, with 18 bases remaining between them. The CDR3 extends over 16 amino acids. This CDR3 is CASSGTGAGPTDTQYF. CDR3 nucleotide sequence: TGTGCCAGCAGCGGGACTGGGGCGGGCCCCACAGATACGCAGTATTTT.

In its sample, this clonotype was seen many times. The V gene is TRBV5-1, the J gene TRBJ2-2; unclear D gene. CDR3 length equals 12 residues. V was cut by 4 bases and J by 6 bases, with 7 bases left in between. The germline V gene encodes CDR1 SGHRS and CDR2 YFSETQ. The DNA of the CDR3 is TGCGCCAGCAGCGAACTATCCGGGGAGCTGTTTTTT. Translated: CASSELSGELFF.

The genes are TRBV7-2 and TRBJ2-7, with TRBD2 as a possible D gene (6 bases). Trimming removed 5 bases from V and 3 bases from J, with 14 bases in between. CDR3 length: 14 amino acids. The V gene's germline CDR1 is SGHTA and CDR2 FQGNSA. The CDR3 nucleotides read TGTGCCAGCAGCGCACCGGGACTGCGCTACGAGCAGTACTTC. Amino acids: CASSAPGLRYEQYF.

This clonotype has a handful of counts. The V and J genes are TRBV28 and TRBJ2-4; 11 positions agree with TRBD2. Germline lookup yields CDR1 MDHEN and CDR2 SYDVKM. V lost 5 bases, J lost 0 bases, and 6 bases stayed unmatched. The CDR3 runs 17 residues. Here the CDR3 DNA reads TGTGCCAGCAGTGATCTAGCGGGGGGCCTAGCCAAAAACATTCAGTACTTC. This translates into CASSDLAGGLAKNIQYF.

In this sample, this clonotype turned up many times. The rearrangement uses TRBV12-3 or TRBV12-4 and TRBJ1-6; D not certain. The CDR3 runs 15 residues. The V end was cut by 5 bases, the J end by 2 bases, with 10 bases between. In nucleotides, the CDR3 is TGTGCCAGCAGTCCAGCGGGAACCTATAATTCACCCCTCCACTTT. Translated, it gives CASSPAGTYNSPLHF.

The CDR3 here is CASSYIKGLRTYNEQFF. The CDR3 nucleotides read TGTGCCAGCAGTTACATAAAGGGGTTACGGACTTACAATGAGCAGTTCTTC. The chain employs TRBV6-5 and TRBJ2-1, with D possibly being TRBD1 or TRBD2 (5 bases each). CDR1 and CDR2 from the germline V gene are MNHEY and SVGAGI. Between the trimmed V and J ends, which lost 2 bases and 4 bases, there was a span of 18 bases. This CDR3 contains 17 residues.

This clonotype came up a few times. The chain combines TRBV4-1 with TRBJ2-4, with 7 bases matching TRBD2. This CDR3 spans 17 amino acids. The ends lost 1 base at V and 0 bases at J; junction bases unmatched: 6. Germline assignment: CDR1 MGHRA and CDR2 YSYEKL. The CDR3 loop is CASSQGRASGAKNIQYF. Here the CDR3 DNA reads TGCGCCAGCAGCCAAGGTCGTGCTAGCGGAGCCAAAAACATTCAGTACTTC.

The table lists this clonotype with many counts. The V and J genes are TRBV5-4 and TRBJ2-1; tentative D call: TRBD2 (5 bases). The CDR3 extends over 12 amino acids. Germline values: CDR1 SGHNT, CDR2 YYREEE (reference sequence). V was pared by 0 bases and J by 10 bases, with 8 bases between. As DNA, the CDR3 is TGTGCCAGCAGCTTGGACCTAGCAGAGCAGTTCTTC. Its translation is CASSLDLAEQFF.

The CDR3 sequence: CSARDPGGYEQYF. CDR3 bases: TGCAGTGCTAGGGACCCCGGGGGTTACGAGCAGTACTTC. The rearrangement uses TRBV20-1 and TRBJ2-7, with D perhaps TRBD2 (6 bases). In germline, CDR1 is DFQATT, CDR2 SNEGSKA (reference sequence). This CDR3 spans 13 amino acids. V gave up 3 bases and J gave up 4 bases, with 13 bases separating them.

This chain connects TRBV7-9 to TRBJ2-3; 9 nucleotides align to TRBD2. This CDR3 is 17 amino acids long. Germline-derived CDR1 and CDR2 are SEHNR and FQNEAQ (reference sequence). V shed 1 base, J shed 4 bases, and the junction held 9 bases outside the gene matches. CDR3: CASSLGRGGGAADTQYF. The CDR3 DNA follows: TGTGCCAGCAGCTTAGGAAGGGGCGGGGGGGCCGCAGATACGCAGTATTTT.

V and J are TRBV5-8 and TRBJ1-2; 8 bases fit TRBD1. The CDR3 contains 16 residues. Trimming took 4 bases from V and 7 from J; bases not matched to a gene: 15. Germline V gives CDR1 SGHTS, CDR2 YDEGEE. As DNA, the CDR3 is TGTGCCAGCAGCCACGGACAGGGAGGACTTTTGGGTGGCTACACCTTC. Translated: CASSHGQGGLLGGYTF.

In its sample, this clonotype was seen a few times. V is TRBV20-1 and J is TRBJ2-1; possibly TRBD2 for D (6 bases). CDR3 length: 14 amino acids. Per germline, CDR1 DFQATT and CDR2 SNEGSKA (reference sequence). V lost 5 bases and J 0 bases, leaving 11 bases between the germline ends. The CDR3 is CSAAGRNSYNEQFF. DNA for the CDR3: TGCAGTGCTGCGGGGCGGAACTCCTACAATGAGCAGTTCTTC.

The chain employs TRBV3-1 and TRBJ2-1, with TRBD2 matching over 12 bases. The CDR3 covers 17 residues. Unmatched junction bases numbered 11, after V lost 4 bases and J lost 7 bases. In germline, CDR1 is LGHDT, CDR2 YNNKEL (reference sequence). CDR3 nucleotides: TGTGCCAGCAGCCGAGGACTAGCGGGACGGTCTGGAAATGAGCAGTTCTTC. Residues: CASSRGLAGRSGNEQFF.

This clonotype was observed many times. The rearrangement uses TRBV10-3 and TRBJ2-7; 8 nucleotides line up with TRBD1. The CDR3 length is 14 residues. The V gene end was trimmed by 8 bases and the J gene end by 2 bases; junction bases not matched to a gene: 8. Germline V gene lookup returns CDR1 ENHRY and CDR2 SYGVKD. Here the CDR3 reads CAIGKQGGPYEQYF. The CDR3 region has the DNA TGTGCCATCGGAAAACAGGGGGGCCCCTACGAGCAGTACTTC.

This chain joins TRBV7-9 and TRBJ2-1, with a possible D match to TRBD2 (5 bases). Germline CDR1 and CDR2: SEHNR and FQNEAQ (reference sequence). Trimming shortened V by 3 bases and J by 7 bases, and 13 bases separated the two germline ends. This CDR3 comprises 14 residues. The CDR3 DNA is TGTGCCAGCAGCTTCGGATTTGCGGGTAATGAGCAGTTCTTC. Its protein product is CASSFGFAGNEQFF.

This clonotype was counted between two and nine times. CDR3 in DNA: TGTGCCAGCAGTTACCCAAGGACAGGGGGGAACACCGGGGAGCTGTTTTTT. Its protein product is CASSYPRTGGNTGELFF. The chain carries TRBV6-2 or TRBV6-3 and TRBJ2-2; 10 bases align to TRBD1. Germline V CDR1 and CDR2: MNHEY, SVGEGT. The CDR3 extends over 17 amino acids. V was pared by 2 bases and J by 1 base, with 4 bases of the junction left unmatched.

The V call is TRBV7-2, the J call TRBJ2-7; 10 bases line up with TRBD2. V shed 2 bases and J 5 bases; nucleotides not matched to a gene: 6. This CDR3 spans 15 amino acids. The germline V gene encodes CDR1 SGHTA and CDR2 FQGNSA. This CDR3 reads CASSLFGLAGDEQYF. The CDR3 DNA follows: TGTGCCAGCAGCTTATTTGGGCTAGCGGGGGACGAGCAGTACTTC.

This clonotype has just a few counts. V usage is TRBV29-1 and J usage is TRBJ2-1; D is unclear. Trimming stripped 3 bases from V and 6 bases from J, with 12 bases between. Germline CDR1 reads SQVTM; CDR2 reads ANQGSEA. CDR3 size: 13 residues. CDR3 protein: CSVETFTSNEQFF. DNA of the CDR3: TGCAGCGTTGAGACCTTCACCAGCAATGAGCAGTTCTTC.

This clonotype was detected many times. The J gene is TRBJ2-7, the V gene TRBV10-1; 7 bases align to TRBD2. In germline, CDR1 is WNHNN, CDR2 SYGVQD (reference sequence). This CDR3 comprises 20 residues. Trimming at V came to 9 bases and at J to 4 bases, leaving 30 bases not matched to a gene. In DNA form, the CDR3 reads TGCGCCAGGAAACTTATTTTCATACTGACCATCAGAGGGGAGGGATACGAGCAGTACTTC. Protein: CARKLIFILTIRGEGYEQYF.

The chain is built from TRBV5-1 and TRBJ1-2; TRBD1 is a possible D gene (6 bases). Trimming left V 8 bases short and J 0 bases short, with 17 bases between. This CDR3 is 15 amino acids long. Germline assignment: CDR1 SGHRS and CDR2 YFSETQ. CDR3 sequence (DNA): TGCGCCAGTGCACCGGCACAGGGAACTAACTATGGCTACACCTTC. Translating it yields CASAPAQGTNYGYTF.

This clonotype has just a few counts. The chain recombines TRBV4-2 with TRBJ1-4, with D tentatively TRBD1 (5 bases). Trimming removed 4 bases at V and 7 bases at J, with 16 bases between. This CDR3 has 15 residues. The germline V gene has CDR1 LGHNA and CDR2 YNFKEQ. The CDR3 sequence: CASSPDGAGGEKLFF. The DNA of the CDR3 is TGTGCCAGCAGCCCCGATGGGGCCGGAGGTGAAAAACTGTTTTTT.

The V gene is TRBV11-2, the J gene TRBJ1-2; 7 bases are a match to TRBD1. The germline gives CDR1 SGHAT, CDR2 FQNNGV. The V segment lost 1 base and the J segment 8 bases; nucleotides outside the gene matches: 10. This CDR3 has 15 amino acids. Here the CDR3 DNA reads TGTGCCAGCAGCTTAGTTGGGCAGGGGGTTGTCGGCTACACCTTC. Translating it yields CASSLVGQGVVGYTF.

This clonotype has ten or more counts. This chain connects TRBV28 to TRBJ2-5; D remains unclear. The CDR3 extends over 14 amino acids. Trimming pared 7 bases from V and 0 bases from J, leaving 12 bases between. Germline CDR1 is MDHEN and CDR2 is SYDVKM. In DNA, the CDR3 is TGTGCCAGCAATGCAAACGCCCACCAAGAGACCCAGTACTTC. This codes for CASNANAHQETQYF.

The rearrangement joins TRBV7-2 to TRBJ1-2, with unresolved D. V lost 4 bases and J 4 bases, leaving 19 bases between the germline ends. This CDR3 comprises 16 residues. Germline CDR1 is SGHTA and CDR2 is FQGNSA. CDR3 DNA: TGTGCCAGCAGCTCCCACTCGCCCAAATTCCGCTATGGCTACACCTTC. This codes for CASSSHSPKFRYGYTF.

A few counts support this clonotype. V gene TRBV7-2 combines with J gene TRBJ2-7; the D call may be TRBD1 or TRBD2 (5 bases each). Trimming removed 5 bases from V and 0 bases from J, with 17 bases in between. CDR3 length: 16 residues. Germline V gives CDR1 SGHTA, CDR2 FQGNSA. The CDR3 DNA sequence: TGTGCCAGCAGCCTCCTTGACAAGAGGGGCTCCTACGAGCAGTACTTC. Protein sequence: CASSLLDKRGSYEQYF.

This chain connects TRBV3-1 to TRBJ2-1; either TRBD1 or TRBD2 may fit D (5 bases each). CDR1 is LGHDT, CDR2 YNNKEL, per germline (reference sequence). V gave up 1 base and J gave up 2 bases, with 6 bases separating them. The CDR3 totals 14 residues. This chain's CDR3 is CASSQAGPYNEQFF. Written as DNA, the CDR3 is TGTGCCAGCAGCCAAGCGGGACCCTACAATGAGCAGTTCTTC.

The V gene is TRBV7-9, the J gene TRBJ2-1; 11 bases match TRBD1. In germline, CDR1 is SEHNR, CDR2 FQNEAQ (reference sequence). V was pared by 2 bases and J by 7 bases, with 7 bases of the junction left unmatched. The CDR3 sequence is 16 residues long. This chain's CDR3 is CASSLLLGQGGNEQFF. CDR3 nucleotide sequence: TGTGCCAGCAGCTTACTTCTGGGACAGGGGGGAAATGAGCAGTTCTTC.